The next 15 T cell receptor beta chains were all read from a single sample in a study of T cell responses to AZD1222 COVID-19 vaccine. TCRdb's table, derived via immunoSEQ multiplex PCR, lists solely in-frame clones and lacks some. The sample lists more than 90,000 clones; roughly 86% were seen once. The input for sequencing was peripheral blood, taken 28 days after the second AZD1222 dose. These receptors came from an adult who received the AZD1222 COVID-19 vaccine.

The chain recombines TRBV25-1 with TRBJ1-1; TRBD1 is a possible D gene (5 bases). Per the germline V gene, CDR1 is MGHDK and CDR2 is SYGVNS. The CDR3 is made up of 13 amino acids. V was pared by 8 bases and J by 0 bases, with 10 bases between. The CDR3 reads CASGAGLNTEAFF. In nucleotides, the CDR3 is TGTGCCAGCGGGGCAGGGCTGAACACTGAAGCTTTCTTT.

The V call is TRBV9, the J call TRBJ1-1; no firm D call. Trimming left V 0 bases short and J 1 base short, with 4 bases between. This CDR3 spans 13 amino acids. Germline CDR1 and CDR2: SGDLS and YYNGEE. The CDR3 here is CASSVEGNTEAFF. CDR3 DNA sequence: TGTGCCAGCAGCGTAGAGGGGAACACTGAAGCTTTCTTT.

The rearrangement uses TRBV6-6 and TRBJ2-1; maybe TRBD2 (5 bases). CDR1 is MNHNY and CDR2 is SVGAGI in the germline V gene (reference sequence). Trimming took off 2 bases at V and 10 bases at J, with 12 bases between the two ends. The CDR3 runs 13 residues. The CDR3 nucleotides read TGTGCCAGCAGTTACCTCGTCGGGGTCGAGCAGTTCTTC. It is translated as CASSYLVGVEQFF.

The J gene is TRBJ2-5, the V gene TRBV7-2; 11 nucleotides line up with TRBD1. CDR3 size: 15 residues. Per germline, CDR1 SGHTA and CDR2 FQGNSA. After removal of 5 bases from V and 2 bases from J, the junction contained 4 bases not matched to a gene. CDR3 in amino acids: CASSPGTGGQETQYF. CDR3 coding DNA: TGTGCCAGCAGCCCCGGGACAGGGGGACAAGAGACCCAGTACTTC. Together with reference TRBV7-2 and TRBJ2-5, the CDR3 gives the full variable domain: GAGVSQSPSNKVTEKGKDVELRCDPISGHTALYWYRQSLGQGLEFLIYFQGNSAPDKSGLPSDRFSAERTGGSVSTLTIQRTQQEDSAVYLCASSPGTGGQETQYFGPGTRLLVL.

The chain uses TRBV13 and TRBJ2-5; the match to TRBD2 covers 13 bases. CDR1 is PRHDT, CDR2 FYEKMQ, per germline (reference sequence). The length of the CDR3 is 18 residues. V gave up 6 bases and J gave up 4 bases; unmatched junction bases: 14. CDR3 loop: CASRGKTSGRPPRETQYF. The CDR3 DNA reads TGTGCCAGCAGGGGAAAGACTAGCGGGAGGCCGCCCCGAGAGACCCAGTACTTC.

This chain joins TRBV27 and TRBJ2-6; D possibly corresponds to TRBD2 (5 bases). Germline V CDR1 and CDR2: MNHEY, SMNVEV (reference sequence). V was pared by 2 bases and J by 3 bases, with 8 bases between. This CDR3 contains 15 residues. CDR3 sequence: CASSLIGVGANVLTF. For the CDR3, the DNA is TGTGCCAGCAGTTTAATCGGGGTTGGGGCCAACGTCCTGACTTTC.

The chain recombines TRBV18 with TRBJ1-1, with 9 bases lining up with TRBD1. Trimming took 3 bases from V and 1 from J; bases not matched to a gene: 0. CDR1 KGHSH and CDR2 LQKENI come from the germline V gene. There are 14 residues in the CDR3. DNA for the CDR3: TGTGCCAGCTCACCGGGACAGGGGAACACTGAAGCTTTCTTT. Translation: CASSPGQGNTEAFF.

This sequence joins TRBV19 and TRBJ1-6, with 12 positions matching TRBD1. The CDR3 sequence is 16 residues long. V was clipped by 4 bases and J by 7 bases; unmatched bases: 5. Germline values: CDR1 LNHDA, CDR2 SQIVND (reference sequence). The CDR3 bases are TGTGCCAGTAGTACGGGACAGGGGGCTTTAAATTCACCCCTCCACTTT. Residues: CASSTGQGALNSPLHF.

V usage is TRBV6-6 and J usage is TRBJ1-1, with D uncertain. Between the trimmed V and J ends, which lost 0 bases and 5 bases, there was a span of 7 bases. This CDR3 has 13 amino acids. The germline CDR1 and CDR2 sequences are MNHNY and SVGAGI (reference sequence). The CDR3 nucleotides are TGTGCCAGCAGTTACTCGATGCGGACTGAAGCTTTCTTT. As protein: CASSYSMRTEAFF.

CDR3 region: CASSVGHLLSGNTIYF. The CDR3 DNA is TGTGCCAGCAGCGTTGGACACCTACTCTCTGGAAACACCATATATTTT. The chain couples TRBV9 to TRBJ1-3; perhaps TRBD1 as D (5 bases). CDR1 and CDR2 from the germline V gene are SGDLS and YYNGEE. CDR3 size: 16 residues. Trimming took off 2 bases at V and 0 bases at J, with 12 bases between the two ends.

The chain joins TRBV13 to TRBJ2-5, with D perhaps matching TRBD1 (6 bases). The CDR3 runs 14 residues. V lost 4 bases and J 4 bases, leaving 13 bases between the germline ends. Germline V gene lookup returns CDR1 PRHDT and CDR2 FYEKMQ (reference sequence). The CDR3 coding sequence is TGTGCCAGCAGCTCTACAGGGTGGGGAGAGACCCAGTACTTC. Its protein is CASSSTGWGETQYF.

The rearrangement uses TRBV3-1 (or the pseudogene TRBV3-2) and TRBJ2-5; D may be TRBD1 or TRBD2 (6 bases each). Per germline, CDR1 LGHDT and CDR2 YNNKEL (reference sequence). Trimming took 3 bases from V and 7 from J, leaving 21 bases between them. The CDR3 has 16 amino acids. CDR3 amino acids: CASSHRGSGLRMTQYF. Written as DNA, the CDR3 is TGTGCCAGCAGCCATAGGGGGTCGGGACTCCGGATGACCCAGTACTTC.

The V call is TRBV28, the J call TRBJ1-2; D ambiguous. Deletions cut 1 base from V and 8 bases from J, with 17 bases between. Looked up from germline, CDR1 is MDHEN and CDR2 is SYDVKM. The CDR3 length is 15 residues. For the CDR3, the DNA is TGTGCCAGCAGTTTATCGGGTTCAGGAGAGTGGGGCTACACCTTC. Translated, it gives CASSLSGSGEWGYTF.

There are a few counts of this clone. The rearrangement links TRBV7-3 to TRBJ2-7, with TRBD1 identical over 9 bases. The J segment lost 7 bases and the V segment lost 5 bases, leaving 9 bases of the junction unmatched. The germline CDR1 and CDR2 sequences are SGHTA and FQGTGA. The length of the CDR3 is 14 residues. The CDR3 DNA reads TGTGCCAGCAGCATTTACGGACAGGGGCGGGAGCAGTACTTC. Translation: CASSIYGQGREQYF.

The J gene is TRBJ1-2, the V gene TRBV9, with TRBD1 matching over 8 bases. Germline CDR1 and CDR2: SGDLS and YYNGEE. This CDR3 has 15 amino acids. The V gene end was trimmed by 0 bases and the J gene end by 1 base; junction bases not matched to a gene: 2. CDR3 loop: CASSVAGGHNYGYTF. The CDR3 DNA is TGTGCCAGCAGCGTAGCAGGGGGCCATAACTATGGCTACACCTTC.